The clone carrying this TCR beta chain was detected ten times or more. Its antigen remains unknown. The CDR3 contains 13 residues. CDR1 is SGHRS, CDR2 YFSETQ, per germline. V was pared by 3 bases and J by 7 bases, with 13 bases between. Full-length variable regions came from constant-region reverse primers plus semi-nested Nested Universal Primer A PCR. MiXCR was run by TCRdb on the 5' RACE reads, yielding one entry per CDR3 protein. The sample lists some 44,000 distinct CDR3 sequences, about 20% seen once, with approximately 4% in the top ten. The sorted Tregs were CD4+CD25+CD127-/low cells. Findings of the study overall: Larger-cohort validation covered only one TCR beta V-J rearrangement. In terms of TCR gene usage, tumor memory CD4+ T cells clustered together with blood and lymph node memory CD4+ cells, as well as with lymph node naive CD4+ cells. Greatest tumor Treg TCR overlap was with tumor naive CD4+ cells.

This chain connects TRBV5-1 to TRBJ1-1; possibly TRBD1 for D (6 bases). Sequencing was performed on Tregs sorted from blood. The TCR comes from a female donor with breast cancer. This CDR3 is CASSSDMTGEAFF. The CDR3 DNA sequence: TGCGCCAGCAGCTCGGACATGACAGGTGAAGCTTTCTTT.